This T cell receptor beta chain stems from a study of T cell repertoires in cytomegalovirus infection. TCRdb re-called the reads with MiXCR, one entry per CDR3 protein. Altogether a few hundred thousand distinct CDR3 sequences are present, approximately 15% being singletons, with the ten largest covering around 8.1%. A few counts support this clonotype. The TCR was taken from a human donor in good health (CMV status not recorded). Some clones in this sample may be carry-over from other donors' samples. Material for sequencing was PBMCs.

The CDR3 region is CSARVQGAGGYTF. Here the CDR3 DNA reads TGCAGTGCTAGAGTTCAGGGGGCGGGAGGCTACACCTTC. This chain links TRBV20-1 with TRBJ1-2; 8 bases map to TRBD1. The germline V gene has CDR1 DFQATT and CDR2 SNEGSKA (reference sequence). The CDR3 has 13 amino acids. Losses at the gene ends were 1 base for V and 8 bases for J; bases not matched to a gene: 6.